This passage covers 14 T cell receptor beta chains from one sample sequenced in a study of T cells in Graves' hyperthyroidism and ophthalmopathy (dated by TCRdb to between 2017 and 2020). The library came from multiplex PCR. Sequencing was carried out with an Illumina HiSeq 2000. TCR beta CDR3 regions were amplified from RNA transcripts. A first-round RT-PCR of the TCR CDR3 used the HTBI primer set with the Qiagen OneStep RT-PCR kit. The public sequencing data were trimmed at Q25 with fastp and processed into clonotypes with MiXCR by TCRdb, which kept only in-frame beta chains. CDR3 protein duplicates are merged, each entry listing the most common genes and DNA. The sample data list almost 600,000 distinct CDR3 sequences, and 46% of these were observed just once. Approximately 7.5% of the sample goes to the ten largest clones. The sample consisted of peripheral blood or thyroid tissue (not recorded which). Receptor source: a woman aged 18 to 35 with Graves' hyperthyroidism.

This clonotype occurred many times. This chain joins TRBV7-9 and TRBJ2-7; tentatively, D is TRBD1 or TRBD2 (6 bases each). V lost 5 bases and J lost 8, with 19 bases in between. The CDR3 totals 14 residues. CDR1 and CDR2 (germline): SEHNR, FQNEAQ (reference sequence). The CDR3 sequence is CASSPRGAEEKQYF. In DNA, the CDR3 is TGTGCCAGCAGCCCGAGGGGGGCTGAGGAGAAGCAGTACTTC.

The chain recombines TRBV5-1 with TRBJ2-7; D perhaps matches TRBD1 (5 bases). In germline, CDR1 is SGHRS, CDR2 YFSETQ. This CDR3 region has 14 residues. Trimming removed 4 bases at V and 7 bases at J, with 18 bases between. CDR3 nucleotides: TGCGCCAGCAGCCGGCAGGGCCCCTACAATGAGCAGTACTTC. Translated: CASSRQGPYNEQYF.

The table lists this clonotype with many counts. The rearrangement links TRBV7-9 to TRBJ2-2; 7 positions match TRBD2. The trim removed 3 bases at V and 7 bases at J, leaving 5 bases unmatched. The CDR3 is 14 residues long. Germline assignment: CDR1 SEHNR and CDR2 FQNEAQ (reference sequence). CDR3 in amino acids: CASSFGTKFGELFF. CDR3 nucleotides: TGTGCCAGCAGCTTTGGGACTAAATTCGGGGAGCTGTTTTTT.

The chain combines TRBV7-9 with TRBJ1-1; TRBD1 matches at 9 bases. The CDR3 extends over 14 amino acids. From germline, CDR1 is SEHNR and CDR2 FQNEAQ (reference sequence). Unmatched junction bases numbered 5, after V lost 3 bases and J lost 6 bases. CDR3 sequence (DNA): TGTGCCAGCAGCTTTGGGACAGGGAGGGCTGAAGCTTTCTTT. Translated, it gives CASSFGTGRAEAFF.

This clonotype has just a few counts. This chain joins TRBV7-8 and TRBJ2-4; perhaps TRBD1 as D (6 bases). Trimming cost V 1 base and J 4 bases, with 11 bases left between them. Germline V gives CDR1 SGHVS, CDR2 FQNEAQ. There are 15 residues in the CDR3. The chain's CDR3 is CASSLVEDRKNIQYF. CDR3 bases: TGTGCCAGCAGCTTAGTCGAGGACAGAAAAAACATTCAGTACTTC.

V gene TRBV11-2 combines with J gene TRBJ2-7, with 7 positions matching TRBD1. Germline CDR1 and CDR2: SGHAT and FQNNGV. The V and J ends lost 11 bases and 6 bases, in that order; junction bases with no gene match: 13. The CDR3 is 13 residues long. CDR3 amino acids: CAWSEFTGVEQYF. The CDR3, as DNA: TGTGCCTGGAGCGAATTCACAGGGGTCGAGCAGTACTTC.

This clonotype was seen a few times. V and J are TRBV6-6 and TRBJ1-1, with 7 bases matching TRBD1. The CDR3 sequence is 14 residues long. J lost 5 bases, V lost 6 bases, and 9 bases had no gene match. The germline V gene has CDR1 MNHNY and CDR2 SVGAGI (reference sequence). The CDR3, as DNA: TGTGCCAGCAGACTAGACAGGGAAAAAACTGAAGCTTTCTTT. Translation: CASRLDREKTEAFF.

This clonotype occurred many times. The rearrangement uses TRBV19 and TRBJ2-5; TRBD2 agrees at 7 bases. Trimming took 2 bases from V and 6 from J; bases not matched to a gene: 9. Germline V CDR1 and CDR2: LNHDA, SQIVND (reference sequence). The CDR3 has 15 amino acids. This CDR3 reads CASSISTSSMKTQYF. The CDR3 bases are TGTGCCAGTAGTATATCGACTAGCTCTATGAAGACCCAGTACTTC.

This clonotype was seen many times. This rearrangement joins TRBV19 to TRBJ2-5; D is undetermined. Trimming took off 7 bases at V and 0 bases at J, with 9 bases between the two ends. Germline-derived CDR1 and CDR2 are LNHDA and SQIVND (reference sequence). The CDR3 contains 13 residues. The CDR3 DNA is TGTGCCAGTAAACGGCCGGACCAAGAGACCCAGTACTTC. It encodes CASKRPDQETQYF.

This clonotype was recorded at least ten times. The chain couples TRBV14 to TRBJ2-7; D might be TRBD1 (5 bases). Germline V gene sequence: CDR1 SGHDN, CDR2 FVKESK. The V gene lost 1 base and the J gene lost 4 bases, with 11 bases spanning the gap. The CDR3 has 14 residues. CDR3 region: CASSQVAGFYEQYF. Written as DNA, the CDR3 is TGTGCCAGCAGCCAAGTGGCAGGGTTTTACGAGCAGTACTTC.

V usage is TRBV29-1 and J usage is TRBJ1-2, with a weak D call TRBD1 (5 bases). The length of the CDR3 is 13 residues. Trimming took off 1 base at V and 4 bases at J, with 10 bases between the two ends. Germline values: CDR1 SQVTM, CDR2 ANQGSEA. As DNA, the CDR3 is TGCAGCGTTGAAGGCGACAGTTTCTATGGCTACACCTTC. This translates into CSVEGDSFYGYTF.

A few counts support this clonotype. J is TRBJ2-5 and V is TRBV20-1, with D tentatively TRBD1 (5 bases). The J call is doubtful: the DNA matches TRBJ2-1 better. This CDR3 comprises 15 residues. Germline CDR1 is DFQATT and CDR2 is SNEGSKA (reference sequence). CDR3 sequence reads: CSAREGRQLNNEQFF. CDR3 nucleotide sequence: TGCAGTGCTAGAGAGGGGCGTCAGTTGAACAATGAGCAGTTCTTC.

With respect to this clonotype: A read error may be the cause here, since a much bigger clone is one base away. In nucleotides, the CDR3 is TGTGCCAGTAGTTTCCAACCACGCGAGACCCAGTACTTC. Translation gives CASSFQPRETQYF. This chain uses TRBV19 with TRBJ2-5, with D hard to call. V shed 5 bases and J shed 5 bases, with 12 bases lying between them. The CDR3 loop spans 13 amino acids. Looked up from germline, CDR1 is LNHDA and CDR2 is SQIVND (reference sequence).

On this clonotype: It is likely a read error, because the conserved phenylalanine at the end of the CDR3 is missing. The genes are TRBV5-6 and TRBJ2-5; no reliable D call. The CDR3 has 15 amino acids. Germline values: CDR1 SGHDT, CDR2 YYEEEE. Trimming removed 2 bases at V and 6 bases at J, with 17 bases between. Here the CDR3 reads CASSFRYSAVKTQYY. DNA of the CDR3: TGTGCCAGCAGCTTTCGATATAGTGCGGTCAAGACCCAGTACTAC.